This TCR beta chain derives from a study of shared clonotypes between healthy human individuals (TCRdb year 2020). About the full investigation: The cohort included a few men and a couple of women between 18 and 49 years of age. For each donor, CD4 naive and CD4 memory were each given three plates, CD8 naive was given two plates, and CD8 memory was given one plate. Libraries were prepared and TCR repertoires were sequenced by different laboratories using diverse techniques, in order to increase sequencing depth and limit assay-specific biases. Each donor's leukapheresis produced roughly between about 0.9 and 9.5 billion PBMCs. The study deeply sequenced blood TCR repertoires of roughly five healthy adults to estimate repertoire size and the extent of clonotype sharing between individuals. The investigation overall reported the following: Clonotypes shared by all four sorted-subset donors showed higher generation probabilities than non-shared clonotypes. Based on pairwise subsampling, the degree of clonotype sharing among donors was expected to be affected by sequencing depth. Naive subsets generally had larger estimated clonotype richness than memory subsets. Because the study included only a small number of donors, the genetic and exposure-history diversity represented was limited. Sharing across a handful of donors was observed for approximately 5% of naive CD4, 3.5% of naive CD8, 2% to 2.5% of memory CD4, and about 0.4% of memory CD8 clonotypes. Incomplete sequencing was indicated by rarefaction of sorted-subset datasets, despite the large sequencing depth. Only blood was sampled, and tissue TCR repertoires likely differ from those in blood.

The germline V gene encodes CDR1 MDHEN and CDR2 SYDVKM. Spanning cysteine to phenylalanine, the CDR3 consists of 17 amino acids. This entry keeps only the CDR3 DNA: 51 bases, framed from base 1. The trim is 3 bases for V and 3 bases for J, with a gap of 15 bases between the germline ends. Using the deep immunoSEQ assay, TCR CDR3 regions were amplified from genomic DNA by multiplex PCR. For each cell subset, the extracted genomic DNA was distributed evenly across all wells of several immunoSEQ 96-well plates, and each plate served as one replicate. Each replicate PCR for sorted subsets received roughly 200 ng genomic DNA, equal to about 30,000 T cell genomes. Purified libraries were quantified with a Qubit 3.0 fluorometer, sized on a Bioanalyzer 2100, and re-quantified with the KAPA Library Quantification kit. Each immunoSEQ 96-well plate was sequenced on its own single-read 150-cycle Illumina NextSeq 550 flow cell. Processing in the source paper ran as follows. Because the immunoSEQ output held only junctional sequences and lacked quality scores, the filtering could not match the filtering applied to full-length reads. Sequences were annotated with PyIR, a Python wrapper for IgBLAST v1.9, and V/J genes and CDR3 were assigned using IMGT germline references. Reads with weak V/J assignments (E-value above 1e-6), missing CDR3, stop codons, out-of-frame junctions, or ambiguous translated residues were removed. V3J clonotypes were defined as sequences sharing an identical inferred V gene, J gene, and CDR3 amino acid sequence. Percentage overlap between repertoires was calculated by dividing the number of shared unique clonotypes by the size of the smaller repertoire. RTK rarefaction, the Chao1 estimator, and Recon v2.1 estimates of unobserved clonotypes were used to assess repertoire richness. Generation probabilities were computed with OLGA for all TCRbeta clonotypes obtained by the gDNA method from several donors. TCRdb holds this immuneACCESS table with in-frame rearrangements only. Some clones are missing; in checked studies, unresolved V genes explain under half, and the rest has no known cause. For V, J and clone size, that table is used; D and trimming come from the DNA. The sample table lists 2 million to 2.5 million clones, approximately 96% of them with a count of one. Together, the top ten hold 0.13% of the sample.

Concerning this clone itself: This clone's antigen is unknown. Base-call qualities are not available, and no considerably larger clone is one nucleotide away.

The donors were healthy, HIV-negative adults who had no recently reported acute infections or vaccinations. Only Caucasian adults living in Nashville, Tennessee, USA were represented among the donors. Magnetic negative selection was used to enrich CD4+ T cells, after which naive cells were positively selected on CD45RA and the negative fraction became the memory subset. Blood was collected by leukapheresis, and PBMCs were isolated by Ficoll-Histopaque density gradient centrifugation and then cryopreserved in liquid nitrogen vapor phase. Analytical flow cytometry was used to check the purity and quantity of every magnetically sorted T cell population. Each sorted fraction had its genomic DNA isolated and then quantified by UV absorbance on a Nanodrop 2000c.

The sequence is built from TRBV28 and TRBJ1-6; no D gene is confidently identified. The TCR comes from a man younger than 35 in good health. Sequenced material: naive CD4+ T cells sorted from blood. The intended sense of this specimen's cell subset or site label: CD45RA+ positively selected. CDR3 reads: CASSFGKSGNYNSPLHF. The DNA reads as follows: TGTGCCAGCAGTTTCGGGAAATCTGGGAACTATAATTCACCCCTCCACTTT.